This passage covers 12 T cell receptor beta chains from one sample sequenced in a study of cytomegalovirus exposure and HLA in healthy donors. Researchers ran the PCR with 60 Vbeta and 13 Jbeta primers. The assay was immunoSEQ multiplex PCR, and TCRdb's table has in-frame clones only and misses some. The sample has roughly 120,000 clones, roughly 82% seen once. Sequenced input: PBMCs. These receptors originate from a male donor in good health and CMV-seropositive.

This clone was observed a handful of times. This chain uses TRBV6-5 with TRBJ2-5, with 8 bases identical to TRBD1. Germline V gene data show CDR1 as MNHEY and CDR2 as SVGAGI. The CDR3 covers 14 residues. V trimming: 5 bases; J trimming: 2 bases; junction bases outside the gene matches: 4. The CDR3 coding sequence is TGTGCCAGCAGTGCGGACAGGGTGCAAGAGACCCAGTACTTC. Protein: CASSADRVQETQYF.

The rearrangement uses TRBV28 and TRBJ2-1; 8 nucleotides match TRBD2. Germline CDR1 reads MDHEN; CDR2 reads SYDVKM. This CDR3 contains 14 residues. After removal of 8 bases from V and 8 bases from J, the junction contained 11 bases not matched to a gene. The CDR3, as DNA: TGTGCCAGCCACCACGGGACTAGGGAAGATGAGCAGTTCTTC. Translating it yields CASHHGTREDEQFF.

The chain joins TRBV7-3 to TRBJ2-1; 9 positions agree with TRBD1. There are 15 residues in the CDR3. CDR1 and CDR2 from the germline V gene are SGHTA and FQGTGA. V lost 4 bases, J lost 8 bases, and 9 bases stayed unmatched. As DNA, the CDR3 is TGTGCCAGCAGCTCGGGACAGGGAGGGTGGGATGAGCAGTTCTTC. Protein: CASSSGQGGWDEQFF.

The rearrangement joins TRBV20-1 to TRBJ2-5; D ambiguous. Germline V lookup: CDR1 DFQATT, CDR2 SNEGSKA (reference sequence). With 7 bases removed from V and 3 bases from J, the gap between germline ends came to 9 bases. The CDR3 is 11 amino acids. CDR3 residues: CSVTRKETQYF. The CDR3 nucleotides read TGCAGTGTTACACGCAAAGAGACCCAGTACTTC.

The chain couples TRBV6-1 to TRBJ1-5, with 7 bases aligning to TRBD1. The germline V gene has CDR1 MNHNS and CDR2 SASEGT. V gave up 5 bases and J gave up 5 bases; unmatched junction bases: 6. The CDR3 loop spans 14 amino acids. Here the CDR3 DNA reads TGTGCCAGCAGTACTGGGACAGCAGATCAGCCCCAGCATTTT. Translated: CASSTGTADQPQHF.

The chain uses TRBV5-1 and TRBJ1-2; D call uncertain. The CDR3 runs to 14 residues. Germline V gene data show CDR1 as SGHRS and CDR2 as YFSETQ. V gave up 2 bases and J gave up 1 base, with 9 bases separating them. As DNA, the CDR3 is TGCGCCAGCAGCTTCCAAGGGAGTAACTATGGCTACACCTTC. This encodes CASSFQGSNYGYTF.

The count of this clone is one. The junction does not match germline at one end; this may be a read error. J is TRBJ2-1 and V is TRBV9, with 8 nucleotides matching TRBD1. The CDR3 loop spans 17 amino acids. CDR1 is SGDLS, CDR2 YYNGEE, per germline. The CDR3 loop reads CASSADSWQGAYNERFF. The CDR3 DNA follows: TGTGCCAGCAGCGCAGACAGCTGGCAGGGGGCCTACAATGAGCGGTTCTTC.

The V and J genes are TRBV28 and TRBJ2-3; 10 nucleotides align to TRBD2. In germline, CDR1 is MDHEN, CDR2 SYDVKM. Trimming at V came to 3 bases and at J to 2 bases, leaving 11 bases not matched to a gene. CDR3 length equals 18 residues. CDR3 nucleotides: TGTGCCAGCAGTTTGATCGCTAGCGGGAGCATGAACACAGATACGCAGTATTTT. Translated, it gives CASSLIASGSMNTDTQYF.

V is TRBV28 and J is TRBJ2-5; D is perhaps TRBD2 (6 bases). CDR3 length: 15 residues. Between the trimmed V and J ends, which lost 7 bases and 7 bases, there was a span of 22 bases. The germline V gene has CDR1 MDHEN and CDR2 SYDVKM. CDR3 protein: CASTLRDSAYRTQYF. The CDR3, as DNA: TGTGCCAGCACCCTCCGGGACTCGGCTTATAGGACCCAGTACTTC.

The V call is TRBV13, the J call TRBJ1-2, with D maybe TRBD1 (5 bases). V was pared by 8 bases and J by 4 bases, with 17 bases between. CDR3 length: 14 amino acids. Germline assignment: CDR1 PRHDT and CDR2 FYEKMQ (reference sequence). The CDR3 loop is CASGRGEGPYGYTF. For the CDR3, the DNA is TGTGCCAGCGGGCGTGGGGAGGGACCCTATGGCTACACCTTC.

The chain employs TRBV4-3 and TRBJ2-4, with 10 bases lining up with TRBD2. V lost 0 bases and J lost 8; bases outside the gene matches: 1. The CDR3 loop spans 14 amino acids. Germline CDR1 reads LGHNA; CDR2 reads YSLEER. CDR3 region: CASSQDLAGDIQYF. In DNA, the CDR3 is TGCGCCAGCAGCCAAGATCTAGCGGGGGACATTCAGTACTTC.

The V and J genes are TRBV7-9 and TRBJ2-1; a weak D match, TRBD1 (5 bases). The germline V gene encodes CDR1 SEHNR and CDR2 FQNEAQ (reference sequence). This CDR3 has 16 amino acids. Trimming left V 1 base short and J 4 bases short, with 14 bases between. CDR3 in DNA: TGTGCCAGCAGCTTAGAAAACAGGAAGGGGTACAATGAGCAGTTCTTC. It translates to CASSLENRKGYNEQFF.